This passage covers 28 T cell receptor beta chains from one sample sequenced in a study of blood T cells in healthy people across ages. With a J-beta primer mix and a sample-barcoded 5' primer, a second PCR ran about 7 to 12 cycles. One entry per CDR3 protein results from TCRdb running MiXCR on the 5' RACE reads. The sample lists around 1,500,000 distinct CDR3 sequences; roughly 27% were seen once. Sequencing was carried out using blood. The source of these receptors is a woman aged 30 to 39 in good health.

With regard to this clonotype: The DNA is omitted, as the CDR3 cannot be located on it reliably, and the CDR3 follows TCRdb's listing. This rearrangement joins TRBV12-3 or TRBV12-4 to TRBJ2-6; the table's D call, TRBD1, has no DNA check behind it. The CDR3 contains 16 residues when both ends are counted. This CDR3 reads CASSFGPGTGANVLTF.

The V gene is TRBV29-1, the J gene TRBJ2-3; TRBD2 aligns across 8 bases. Germline values: CDR1 SQVTM, CDR2 ANQGSEA. Trimming removed 3 bases from V and 12 bases from J; junction bases left unmatched: 14. The CDR3 is 14 residues long. In DNA, the CDR3 is TGCAGCGTTGACGGCCGGGGGGGCCGGAGATACCAGTATTTT. Its translation: CSVDGRGGRRYQYF.

CDR3 region: CSARETTQYF. DNA for the CDR3: TGCAGTGCTAGGGAAACCACGCAGTATTTT. This chain joins TRBV20-1 and TRBJ2-3; unclear D gene. Germline V lookup: CDR1 DFQATT, CDR2 SNEGSKA (reference sequence). The germline V and J ends were trimmed by 3 bases and 9 bases, with 7 bases remaining between them. This CDR3 is 10 amino acids long.

This clonotype was detected ten times or more. This rearrangement joins TRBV11-2 to TRBJ2-5; D gene unclear. This CDR3 is 15 amino acids long. Germline CDR1 reads SGHAT; CDR2 reads FQNNGV. The V gene lost 1 base and the J gene lost 4 bases, with 13 bases spanning the gap. The CDR3 sequence is CASSLGSSRRETQYF. The CDR3, as DNA: TGTGCCAGCAGCTTAGGCAGTAGCAGGCGAGAGACCCAGTACTTC.

This clonotype was picked up many times. The chain uses TRBV12-3 or TRBV12-4 and TRBJ1-6; D remains ambiguous. This CDR3 contains 15 residues. Trimming took off 6 bases at V and 1 base at J, with 10 bases between the two ends. CDR3 residues: CASSPRTSYNSPLHF. CDR3 coding DNA: TGTGCCAGCAGCCCCCGGACGTCCTATAATTCACCCCTCCACTTT.

This chain links TRBV2 with TRBJ2-6; a possible D gene is TRBD2 (6 bases). CDR3 length: 14 amino acids. Germline V gives CDR1 SNHLY, CDR2 FYNNEI. Trimming left V 11 bases short and J 1 base short, with 12 bases between. DNA of the CDR3: TGTGCCGGCGGGGTGGAATCTGGGGCCAACGTCCTGACTTTC. Its translation is CAGGVESGANVLTF. Full variable domain (rest looked up from reference TRBV2 and TRBJ2-6): EPEVTQTPSHQVTQMGQEVILRCVPISNHLYFYWYRQILGQKVEFLVSFYNNEISEKSEIFDDQFSVERPDGSNFTLKIRSTKLEDSAMYFCAGGVESGANVLTFGAGSRLTVL.

There are a few counts of this clonotype. This chain connects TRBV5-1 to TRBJ2-4; no clear D. Trimming left V 0 bases short and J 9 bases short, with 13 bases between. Germline assignment: CDR1 SGHRS and CDR2 YFSETQ. The CDR3 is made up of 14 amino acids. For the CDR3, the DNA is TGCGCCAGCAGCTTGGATGGGCCTCCCAGCATTCAGTACTTC. Its protein is CASSLDGPPSIQYF.

This clonotype was found once. This rearrangement joins TRBV7-7 to TRBJ2-5; TRBD1 or TRBD2 may be the D gene (5 bases each). Germline-derived CDR1 and CDR2 are SSHAT and FNYEAQ (reference sequence). CDR3 length equals 15 residues. Trimming took off 1 base at V and 4 bases at J, with 13 bases between the two ends. The CDR3 loop reads CASSLGGVGRETQYF. The CDR3 bases are TGTGCCAGCAGCTTAGGAGGGGTTGGACGAGAGACCCAGTACTTC.

The chain carries TRBV12-3 or TRBV12-4 and TRBJ2-1; tentative D call: TRBD1 (5 bases). The germline V and J ends were trimmed by 4 bases and 3 bases, with 13 bases remaining between them. This CDR3 has 15 amino acids. The CDR3 here is CASSSPQGYYNEQFF. The CDR3 DNA follows: TGTGCCAGCAGTTCACCTCAGGGCTACTACAATGAGCAGTTCTTC.

The V call is TRBV9, the J call TRBJ2-7; D is perhaps TRBD1 or TRBD2 (5 bases each). This CDR3 contains 15 residues. CDR1 is SGDLS, CDR2 YYNGEE, per germline. V dropped 3 bases and J dropped 1 base, with 14 bases sitting between them. CDR3 in DNA: TGTGCCAGCAGCGCGACCGGGACGGATTCCTACGAGCAGTACTTC. Translation: CASSATGTDSYEQYF.

With regard to this clonotype: Being one base from a much bigger clone, this may be a read error. The chain couples TRBV6-2 or TRBV6-3 to TRBJ2-1; 7 bases are shared with TRBD1. Losses at the gene ends were 5 bases for V and 0 bases for J; bases not matched to a gene: 4. The CDR3 covers 15 residues. Germline V gene data show CDR1 as MNHEY and CDR2 as SVGEGT. The DNA for the CDR3 is TGTGCCAGCAGTAATACAGGGGCCTCCTACAATGAGCAGTTCTTC. Translating gives CASSNTGASYNEQFF.

This clonotype has a single count. The chain couples TRBV11-2 to TRBJ2-1; 11 bases line up with TRBD2. Germline CDR1 is SGHAT and CDR2 is FQNNGV. After removal of 7 bases from V and 9 bases from J, the junction contained 8 bases not matched to a gene. This CDR3 comprises 14 residues. CDR3 loop: CASNVAGGYTEQFF. The CDR3 region has the DNA TGTGCCAGCAACGTAGCGGGAGGGTATACTGAGCAGTTCTTC.

This clonotype appeared many times. CDR3 sequence (DNA): TGCAGCGTTGGGGGGGGAAAGGGGGCGAACAACTATGGCTACACCTTC. This codes for CSVGGGKGANNYGYTF. The V gene is TRBV29-1, the J gene TRBJ1-2; 7 nucleotides line up with TRBD1. In germline, CDR1 is SQVTM, CDR2 ANQGSEA. CDR3 size: 16 residues. With 4 bases clipped from V and 2 bases from J, the junction kept 13 bases outside the gene matches.

The chain joins TRBV7-2 to TRBJ1-2, with D perhaps TRBD1 (6 bases). CDR3 size: 15 residues. Germline V lookup: CDR1 SGHTA, CDR2 FQGNSA. Trimming took 4 bases from V and 6 from J, leaving 18 bases between them. The CDR3 region has the DNA TGTGCCAGCAGCTCCACAACAGGGTTTAGGGATGGCTACACCTTC. Encoded protein: CASSSTTGFRDGYTF.

This chain uses TRBV30 with TRBJ1-2; D gene unclear. The V and J ends lost 1 base and 4 bases respectively, with 7 bases between them. The length of the CDR3 is 12 residues. Germline V lookup: CDR1 GTSNPN, CDR2 SVGIG (reference sequence). DNA for the CDR3: TGTGCCTGGAGTGCGGGGTCCTATGGCTACACCTTC. Translating gives CAWSAGSYGYTF.

The rearrangement joins TRBV29-1 to TRBJ2-7; TRBD1 matches 8 bases. Germline-derived CDR1 and CDR2 are SQVTM and ANQGSEA. V was pared by 5 bases and J by 5 bases, with 8 bases of the junction left unmatched. The CDR3 contains 13 residues. The CDR3 protein is CSVRRTGTHEQYF. The CDR3 nucleotides read TGCAGCGTTCGGCGGACAGGGACCCACGAGCAGTACTTC.

In its sample, this clonotype was seen a few times. The genes are TRBV5-1 and TRBJ1-1; D is unclear. Germline V CDR1 and CDR2: SGHRS, YFSETQ. Trimming removed 0 bases at V and 1 base at J, with 13 bases between. The CDR3 has 16 amino acids. DNA of the CDR3: TGCGCCAGCAGCTTGGATCATCGGCAGACGAACACTGAAGCTTTCTTT. Protein: CASSLDHRQTNTEAFF.

The chain combines TRBV7-2 with TRBJ1-4; D is unclear. The ends were cut back, 2 bases at V and 7 bases at J, with 11 bases in the middle. The CDR3 totals 14 residues. From germline, CDR1 is SGHTA and CDR2 FQGNSA. In DNA, the CDR3 is TGTGCCAGCAGCTTAAGCAGGCCGGGTGAAAAACTGTTTTTT. Translated, it gives CASSLSRPGEKLFF.

This clonotype was detected many times. The gene calls are TRBV10-3 and TRBJ2-7; the D gene is possibly TRBD2 (6 bases). CDR1 and CDR2 from the germline V gene are ENHRY and SYGVKD. The CDR3 is 19 residues long. V was cut by 3 bases and J by 0 bases, with 24 bases left in between. The CDR3 loop reads CAISDDLLGGGVPSYEQYF. The DNA for the CDR3 is TGTGCCATCAGTGACGACCTACTAGGAGGCGGGGTACCCTCCTACGAGCAGTACTTC.

The chain combines TRBV29-1 with TRBJ2-1; no clear D. CDR1 is SQVTM and CDR2 is ANQGSEA in the germline V gene. The CDR3 runs 15 residues. V was cut by 0 bases and J by 3 bases, with 12 bases left in between. The CDR3 is CSVEDKGQIYNEQFF. CDR3 nucleotides: TGCAGCGTTGAAGATAAAGGGCAGATCTACAATGAGCAGTTCTTC.

The V call is TRBV20-1, the J call TRBJ1-1; maybe TRBD1 (5 bases). CDR1 and CDR2 (germline): DFQATT, SNEGSKA (reference sequence). There are 14 residues in the CDR3. Trimming left V 6 bases short and J 1 base short, with 15 bases between. CDR3 amino acids: CSAPGWGGNTEAFF. The CDR3 nucleotides are TGCAGTGCCCCGGGCTGGGGGGGGAACACTGAAGCTTTCTTT.

The chain joins TRBV20-1 to TRBJ1-5, with 7 nucleotides matching TRBD1. This CDR3 has 14 residues. V shed 5 bases and J 3 bases; nucleotides not matched to a gene: 7. Germline CDR1 and CDR2: DFQATT and SNEGSKA (reference sequence). CDR3 sequence (DNA): TGCAGTGCTCTATACAGGGGCGCCAATCAGCCCCAGCATTTT. Its protein is CSALYRGANQPQHF.

The rearrangement uses TRBV19 and TRBJ2-1, with a weak D call TRBD2 (5 bases). V was pared by 10 bases and J by 3 bases, with 16 bases between. Germline V CDR1 and CDR2: LNHDA, SQIVND (reference sequence). The CDR3 contains 14 residues. The CDR3 nucleotides read TGTGCCACCCGATTTCCTGGGAGCTACAATGAGCAGTTCTTC. It specifies CATRFPGSYNEQFF.

There are many counts of this clonotype. V is TRBV20-1 and J is TRBJ2-4, with 11 bases identical to TRBD2. V shed 4 bases, J shed 1 base, and the junction held 9 bases outside the gene matches. CDR1 DFQATT and CDR2 SNEGSKA come from the germline V gene (reference sequence). This CDR3 region has 17 residues. The CDR3 reads CSANTSGSLAAKNIQYF. For the CDR3, the DNA is TGCAGTGCTAATACTAGCGGGAGCCTGGCGGCCAAAAACATTCAGTACTTC.

With respect to this clonotype: One junction end disagrees with the germline gene, perhaps due to a read error. The chain is built from TRBV4-1 and TRBJ1-5; D is uncertain. Germline loops: CDR1 MGHRA, CDR2 YSYEKL. The CDR3 loop spans 15 amino acids. CDR3 sequence: CASSQYGRSNQPRHF. CDR3 in DNA: TGCGCCAGCAGCCAGTACGGACGGAGCAATCAGCCCCGGCATTTT.

This clonotype has just a few counts. The chain carries TRBV29-1 and TRBJ2-5; 8 nucleotides match TRBD1. Trimming removed 6 bases from V and 11 bases from J; junction bases left unmatched: 14. Per the germline V gene, CDR1 is SQVTM and CDR2 is ANQGSEA. This CDR3 spans 13 amino acids. This chain's CDR3 is CSVSGTPGGGQYF. The CDR3 region has the DNA TGCAGCGTGTCGGGGACCCCAGGGGGCGGGCAGTACTTC.

This clonotype has at least ten counts. The rearrangement joins TRBV7-2 to TRBJ1-2; D unresolved. V shed 5 bases and J shed 4 bases, with 14 bases lying between them. There are 14 residues in the CDR3. Germline V gene data show CDR1 as SGHTA and CDR2 as FQGNSA. The CDR3 here is CASSLQSPGYGYTF. The CDR3 DNA follows: TGTGCCAGCAGCCTACAGTCTCCGGGCTATGGCTACACCTTC.

This clonotype has only a few counts. At one boundary the junction diverges from the germline segment, which might be a read error. J is TRBJ2-4 and V is TRBV9; 10 bases map to TRBD1. Germline V lookup: CDR1 SGDLS, CDR2 YYNGEE. The CDR3 runs 13 residues. The CDR3 coding sequence is TGTGCCGGCAGCGCCGGGACAGGGGTAATTCAGTACTTC. Its translation: CAGSAGTGVIQYF.